Described below is a single T cell receptor beta chain sequence and its context. The sample belongs to a study of human T cells and chemical hapten exposure. Study summary: Each week of the roughly 26-week study, patients had diphenylcyclopropenone applied to the scalp. Cases of alopecia areata, totalis or universalis occurred in a predominantly female patient group.

Original methodology: Sample TCR counts, which ranged from 23,224 to 690,600, had a median of roughly 92,000. TCRdb independently ran MiXCR on the RACE reads; one entry per CDR3 protein. The V and J calls shown here were made by TCRdb, not taken from the authors' results. The sample gives around 330,000 distinct CDR3 sequences, approximately 5% of which show up once; about 7.7% is in the top ten. Time point of the sample: pre-sensitization, week 0. Treatment denoted: therapeutic diphenylcyclopropenone sensitization with weekly scalp DPC. Unfractionated whole blood was the source from which total RNA was extracted. The starting material was whole blood, obtained in connection with sensitization to the hapten diphenylcyclopropenone (DPC). This receptor was identified in a woman aged 18 to 35 with alopecia areata. Some clones in this sample may be carry-over from other donors' samples.

The CDR3 DNA follows: TGCAGCGTCGCTGGGACAGGGGAAGGTGGCACCGGGGAGCTGTTTTTT. It translates to CSVAGTGEGGTGELFF. This sequence joins TRBV29-1 and TRBJ2-2, with 10 bases lining up with TRBD1. The CDR3 length is 16 residues. The germline CDR1 and CDR2 sequences are SQVTM and ANQGSEA. Trimming removed 6 bases from V and 4 bases from J; junction bases left unmatched: 11.